The present T cell receptor (beta chain) was sequenced within a study of OX40 agonist ivuxolimab in advanced cancers. This clone is a singleton in its sample. Profiled with immunoSEQ multiplex PCR; TCRdb holds only in-frame clones, not every one. The sample records roughly 75,000 clones, about 86% being singletons. Germline V gives CDR1 SGHRS, CDR2 YFSETQ. The CDR3 covers 11 residues. Between the trimmed V and J ends, which lost 2 bases and 7 bases, there was a span of 6 bases. The sequence came from an adult with an advanced solid tumor such as melanoma, head and neck, liver or kidney cancer. This sample comprised CD4+ or CD8+ T cells sorted from blood, obtained in a trial of the OX40 agonist ivuxolimab. The V gene is TRBV5-1, the J gene TRBJ1-2, with D perhaps matching TRBD1 (5 bases). The CDR3 DNA reads as TGCGCCAGCAGCTTTACAGGTGGCTACACCTTC. It translates to CASSFTGGYTF.